The present entry profiles one T cell receptor (beta chain) with its context. Its target is unknown. This sample was included in a study of T cell responses to AZD1222 COVID-19 vaccine. The study's findings and limits: Nearly half of spike-specific TCRs reportedly target unmutated variant regions. The breadth and depth of Spike-specific TCRs increased once two AZD1222 doses had been given. Across spike, vaccine-associated CD4 TCRs were found, dominant at 160-218 and 743-854.

The CDR3 consists of 13 residues. The germline V gene has CDR1 SGDLS and CDR2 YYNGEE. V was trimmed by 2 bases and J by 3 bases, leaving 6 bases between them. Using immunoSEQ multiplex PCR, the repertoire was profiled, and TCRdb retains in-frame clones only, with some absent. The sample has about 130,000 clones, 88% seen once. The specimen comprised peripheral blood, sampled on day 0 of AZD1222 vaccination. The rearrangement uses TRBV9 and TRBJ1-5; D not resolved. This sequence was found in an adult in good health. CDR3 in amino acids: CASSVSLNQPQHF. DNA for the CDR3: TGTGCCAGCAGCGTCAGCCTCAATCAGCCCCAGCATTTT.